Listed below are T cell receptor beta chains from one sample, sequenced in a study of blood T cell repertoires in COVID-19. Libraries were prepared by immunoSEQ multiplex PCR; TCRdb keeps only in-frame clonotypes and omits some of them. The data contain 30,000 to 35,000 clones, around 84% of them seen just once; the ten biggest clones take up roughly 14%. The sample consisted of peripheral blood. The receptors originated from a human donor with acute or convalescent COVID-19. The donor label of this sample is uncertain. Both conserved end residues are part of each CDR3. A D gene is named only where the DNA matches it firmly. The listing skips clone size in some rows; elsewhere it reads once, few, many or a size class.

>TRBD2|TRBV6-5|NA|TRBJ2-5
TGTGCCAGCCTACAAAGCGGGACAGAGACCCAGTACTTC
CASLQSGTETQYF
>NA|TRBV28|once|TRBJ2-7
TGTGCCAGCAGTTTGACGACTCATTACTACGAGCAGTACTTC
CASSLTTHYYEQYF
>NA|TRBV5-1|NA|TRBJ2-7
TGCGCCAGCAGCGTGGACAGCACGGAGGAGTACTTC
CASSVDSTEEYF
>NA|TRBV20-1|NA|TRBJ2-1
TGCAGTGCTCAGAAGATCTATGAGCAGTTCTTC
CSAQKIYEQFF
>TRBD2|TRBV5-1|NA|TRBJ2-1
TGCGCCAGCAGTACGATAGCGGGGGGGCGGGTCAATGAGCAGTTCTTC
CASSTIAGGRVNEQFF
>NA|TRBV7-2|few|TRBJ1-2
TGTGCCAGCAGCTTACGGGGGGAGGGTAGCTATGGCTACACCTTC
CASSLRGEGSYGYTF
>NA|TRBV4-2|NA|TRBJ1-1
TGTGCCAGCAGCCAAGTTGAGGGGAACACTGAAGCTTTCTTT
CASSQVEGNTEAFF
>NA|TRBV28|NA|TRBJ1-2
TGTGCCAGCAGGGCCGGGGTGTTTGGCTACACCTTC
CASRAGVFGYTF
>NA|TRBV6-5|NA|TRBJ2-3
TGTGCCAGCAGTTTCGCAGATACGCAGTATTTT
CASSFADTQYF
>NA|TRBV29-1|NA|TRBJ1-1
TGCAGCGTTTCCCCGCCAGGGCAATTCACTGAAGCTTTCTTT
CSVSPPGQFTEAFF
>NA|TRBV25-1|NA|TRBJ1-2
TGTGCCAGCAGTCACGACAGATATGGCTACACCTTC
CASSHDRYGYTF
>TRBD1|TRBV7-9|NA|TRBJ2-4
TGTGCCAGCAGCTTAGCGACAGGGACAAACATTCAGTACTTC
CASSLATGTNIQYF
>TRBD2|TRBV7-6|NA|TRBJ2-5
TGTGCCAGCAGCTCCCTAGGGACTAGCGGGGGGGGAGAGACCCAGTACTTC
CASSSLGTSGGGETQYF
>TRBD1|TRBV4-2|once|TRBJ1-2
TGTGCCAGCAGCCATTTAACGGGACAGAGCCCCTACACCTTC
CASSHLTGQSPYTF
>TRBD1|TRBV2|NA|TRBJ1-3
TGTGCCAGCACCGACAGGGCTGGAAACACCATATATTTT
CASTDRAGNTIYF
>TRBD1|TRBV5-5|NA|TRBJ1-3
TGTGCCAGCAGCTTGTGGACAGGGAATAACGGAAACACCATATATTTT
CASSLWTGNNGNTIYF
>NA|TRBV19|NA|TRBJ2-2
TGTGCCAGTCAAAAGCAGGGGAGCACCGGGGAGCTGTTTTTT
CASQKQGSTGELFF
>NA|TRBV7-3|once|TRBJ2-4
TGTGCCAGCAGCTTAATGGGGGCGGGGGACATTCAGTACTTC
CASSLMGAGDIQYF
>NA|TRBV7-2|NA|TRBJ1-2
TGTGCCAGCAGCCCTTCAGGGGTACCCTACACCTTC
CASSPSGVPYTF
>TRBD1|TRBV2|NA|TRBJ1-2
TGTGCCAGCAGTGAAGGGACAGGGAACGGGAACTATGGCTACACCTTC
CASSEGTGNGNYGYTF
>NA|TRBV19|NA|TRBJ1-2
TGTGCCAGTACTCGAGGGGACAATTCAAACTATGGCTACACCTTC
CASTRGDNSNYGYTF
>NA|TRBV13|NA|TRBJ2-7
TGTGCCAGCAGCTTTTCGACTAGTCGCGAGCAGTACTTC
CASSFSTSREQYF
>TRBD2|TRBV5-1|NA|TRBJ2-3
TGCGCCAGCAGCTTGGGCCTACTAGCGGCTAGCACAGATACGCAGTATTTT
CASSLGLLAASTDTQYF
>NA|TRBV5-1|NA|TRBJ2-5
TGCGCCAGCAGAGGGGGGGACCAAAAGACCCAGTACTTC
CASRGGDQKTQYF
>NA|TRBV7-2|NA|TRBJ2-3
TGTGCCAGCAGCTCTTGGACAGCCCTGGATACGCAGTATTTT
CASSSWTALDTQYF
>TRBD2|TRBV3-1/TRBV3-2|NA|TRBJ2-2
TGTGCCAGCAGCCCGGGACTAGCGGGAGGAGGGCCCGGGGAGCTGTTTTTT
CASSPGLAGGGPGELFF
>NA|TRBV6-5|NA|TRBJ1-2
TGTGCCAGCAGTTACAGCAGGGGTGGCTACACCTTC
CASSYSRGGYTF
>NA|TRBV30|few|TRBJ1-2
TGTGCCTGGAGTGTCCCGGGGGTTAACTATGGCTACACCTTC
CAWSVPGVNYGYTF
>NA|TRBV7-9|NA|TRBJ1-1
TGTGCCAGCAGCTTAGGGGTCGGGAGCACTGAAGCTTTCTTT
CASSLGVGSTEAFF
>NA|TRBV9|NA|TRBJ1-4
TGTGCCAGCAACCGAGGGACTAATGAAAAACTGTTTTTT
CASNRGTNEKLFF
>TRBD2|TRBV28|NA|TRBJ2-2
TGTGCCAGCAGTGCCCCCGGGACTAGCGGGGGGGCCGGCACCGGGGAGCTGTTTTTT
CASSAPGTSGGAGTGELFF
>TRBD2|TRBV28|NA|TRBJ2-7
TGTGCCAGCAGAATCGGGACTAGCGGGGGTTACGAGCAGTACTTC
CASRIGTSGGYEQYF
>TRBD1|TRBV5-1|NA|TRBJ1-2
TGCGCCAGCAGCTTGGCAACAGGGGGTAACTATGGCTACACCTTC
CASSLATGGNYGYTF
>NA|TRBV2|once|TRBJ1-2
TGTGCCAGCAGTGACAGGGTTCAGGGCTACACCTTC
CASSDRVQGYTF
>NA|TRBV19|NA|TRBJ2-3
TGTGCCAGTAGTGCAGCCCAAGCCAGGGAAGGAGATACGCAGTATTTT
CASSAAQAREGDTQYF
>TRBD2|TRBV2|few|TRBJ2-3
TGTGCCAGCAGATCGGGACTAGCGGGCTCTAGCACAGATACGCAGTATTTT
CASRSGLAGSSTDTQYF
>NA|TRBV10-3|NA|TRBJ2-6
TGTGCCATCAGTGGTAGTGCGCTCTCTGGGGCCAACGTCCTGACTTTC
CAISGSALSGANVLTF
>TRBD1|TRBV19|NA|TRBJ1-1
TGTGCCAGTAGTATGACGGTCAGGGGGATGAACACTGAAGCTTTCTTT
CASSMTVRGMNTEAFF
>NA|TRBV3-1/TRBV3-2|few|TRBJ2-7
TGTGCCAGCAGCCAAGATGGAGTAAGTAAAGACGAGCAGTACTTC
CASSQDGVSKDEQYF
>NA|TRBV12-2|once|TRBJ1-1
TGTGCAGACAGGGGGGTCCGGACGGAGGCTTTCTTT
CADRGVRTEAFF
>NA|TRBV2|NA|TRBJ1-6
TGTGCCAGCAGTGAAGAGAGCTCCTATAATTCACCCCTCCACTTT
CASSEESSYNSPLHF
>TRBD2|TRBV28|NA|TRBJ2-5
TGTGCCAGCAGTCTTGCGGGGGTCCAAGAGACCCAGTACTTC
CASSLAGVQETQYF
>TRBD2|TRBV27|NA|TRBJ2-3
TGTGCCAGCAGTTTAGGGGGACTAGAGTCAGATACGCAGTATTTT
CASSLGGLESDTQYF
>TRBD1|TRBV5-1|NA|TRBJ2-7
TGCGCCAGCAGCTCCACGGGACAGTACTACGAGCAGTACTTC
CASSSTGQYYEQYF
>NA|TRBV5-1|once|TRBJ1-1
TGCGCCAGCAGCTTGGGAGGGGGGAACACTGAAGCTTTCTTT
CASSLGGGNTEAFF
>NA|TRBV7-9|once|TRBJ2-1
TGTGCCAGCACCGATAGGTGGGAGAGTTACAATGAGCAGTTCTTC
CASTDRWESYNEQFF
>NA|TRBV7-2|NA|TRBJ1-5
TGTGCCAGCAGCTTAGTGGGGACTGGGGGCAATCAGCCCCAGCATTTT
CASSLVGTGGNQPQHF
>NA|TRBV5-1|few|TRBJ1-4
TGCGCCAGCAGTTTTGCCCCACTTGCGCTTAATGAAAAACTGTTTTTT
CASSFAPLALNEKLFF
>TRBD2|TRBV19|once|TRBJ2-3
TGTGCCAGCAAGCGGGGGGATACAGATACGCAGTATTTT
CASKRGDTDTQYF
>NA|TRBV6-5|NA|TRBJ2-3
TGTGCCAGCAAGGTCGGACAAAGCACAGATACGCAGTATTTT
CASKVGQSTDTQYF
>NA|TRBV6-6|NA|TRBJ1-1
TGTGCCAGCCCCGCGAACTTAATGACAGGGAACACTGAAGCTTTCTTT
CASPANLMTGNTEAFF